Presented here are 2 T cell receptor beta chains from one specimen sequenced in a study of T cell repertoires in cytomegalovirus infection (dated by TCRdb to the late 2010s). The instrument was an Illumina HiSeq 1500. TCRdb reprocessing: public reads trimmed at Q25 with fastp, clones called with MiXCR, in-frame beta chains kept. Entries that share a CDR3 protein sequence are merged under the most common genes and DNA. In this sample the table shows roughly 130,000 distinct CDR3 sequences, 7% to 9.5% of which occur a single time. The ten largest clones represent about 9.5% of the sample. The sample taken for sequencing was PBMCs. All receptors come from a human donor in good health (CMV status not recorded). Some clones in this sample may be carry-over from other donors' samples.

Remarks on this clonotype: A much larger clone lies a single base off, so this may be a read error. The genes are TRBV9 and TRBJ2-3; tentatively, D is TRBD1 (5 bases). Germline V gene sequence: CDR1 SGDLS, CDR2 YYNGEE. The CDR3 runs 17 residues. For the CDR3, the DNA is TGTGCCAGCAGCGTATATCCGGTTAGTCGATTCACAGGTACGCAGTATTTT. Encoded protein: CASSVYPVSRFTGTQYF.

This clonotype was detected ten times or more. The chain is built from TRBV12-3 or TRBV12-4 and TRBJ2-1, with 9 bases matching TRBD2. The V gene end was trimmed by 7 bases and the J gene end by 9 bases; junction bases not matched to a gene: 10. The CDR3 totals 14 residues. CDR3 in DNA: TGTGCCAGCACCTTCAGCGGGGGGTCCCGTGAGCAGTTCTTC. Amino acid sequence: CASTFSGGSREQFF.